One sample yielded the 19 T cell receptor beta chains listed below, sequenced in a study of identical twins. TCRdb used MiXCR to reprocess the 5' RACE reads, holding one entry per CDR3 protein. Here the sample spans over 500,000 distinct CDR3 sequences, 22% being singletons. The same data also contributed to another study, on T cells expressing NK-cell markers.

Input material: CD4+ T cells sorted from blood. Receptor source: a woman between 18 and 29 years old in good health.

This clonotype was picked up a small number of times. The CDR3 DNA sequence: TGTGCCAGCAGTTTAGGGCTAGTTAGTTTCCAAGAGACCCAGTACTTC. This translates into CASSLGLVSFQETQYF. The chain couples TRBV12-3 or TRBV12-4 to TRBJ2-5; D is ambiguous. The length of the CDR3 is 16 residues. Trimming stripped 1 base from V and 1 base from J, with 13 bases between.

The chain joins TRBV20-1 to TRBJ2-7, with 7 bases that match TRBD2. Trimming at V came to 0 bases and at J to 0 bases, leaving 5 bases not matched to a gene. This CDR3 region has 15 residues. Germline values: CDR1 DFQATT, CDR2 SNEGSKA (reference sequence). CDR3: CSARDPSGSSYEQYF. CDR3 DNA sequence: TGCAGTGCTAGAGATCCTAGCGGAAGCTCCTACGAGCAGTACTTC.

There are a few counts of this clonotype. This rearrangement joins TRBV20-1 to TRBJ1-4; D possibly corresponds to TRBD1 (6 bases). The CDR3 sequence is 14 residues long. Germline-derived CDR1 and CDR2 are DFQATT and SNEGSKA (reference sequence). Trimming removed 5 bases at V and 8 bases at J, with 18 bases between. Here the CDR3 reads CSAATGTSGEKLFF. The DNA for the CDR3 is TGCAGTGCTGCTACAGGGACTTCAGGAGAAAAACTGTTTTTT.

The V gene is TRBV15, the J gene TRBJ1-5, with no clear D. Germline CDR1 LNHNV, CDR2 YYDKDF (reference sequence). The CDR3 runs to 15 residues. The V and J ends lost 1 base and 1 base respectively, with 8 bases between them. The CDR3 is CATSRARFSNQPQHF. CDR3 coding DNA: TGTGCCACCAGCAGAGCCCGGTTCAGCAATCAGCCCCAGCATTTT.

This clonotype was detected only a few times. The V gene is TRBV6-1, the J gene TRBJ2-7, with D possibly TRBD2 on 7 matching bases. The germline gives CDR1 MNHNS, CDR2 SASEGT. The CDR3 spans 14 residues. The V end was cut by 5 bases, the J end by 0 bases, with 11 bases between. The chain's CDR3 is CASSRGGPSYEQYF. CDR3 nucleotide sequence: TGTGCCAGCAGTAGGGGGGGGCCCTCCTACGAGCAGTACTTC.

This chain connects TRBV29-1 to TRBJ1-4, with D tentatively TRBD1 (5 bases). CDR1 SQVTM and CDR2 ANQGSEA come from the germline V gene. Between the trimmed V and J ends, which lost 5 bases and 8 bases, there was a span of 15 bases. The CDR3 covers 13 residues. CDR3 residues: CSVNHQRGEKLFF. Written as DNA, the CDR3 is TGCAGCGTTAACCACCAGAGGGGAGAAAAACTGTTTTTT.

The chain combines TRBV15 with TRBJ1-5, with a possible D match to TRBD1 (5 bases). The CDR3 covers 16 residues. Trimming pared 0 bases from V and 3 bases from J, leaving 12 bases between. Germline V lookup: CDR1 LNHNV, CDR2 YYDKDF (reference sequence). CDR3 amino acids: CATSRDEGRVNQPQHF. The CDR3 DNA reads TGTGCCACCAGCAGAGACGAGGGGCGAGTCAATCAGCCCCAGCATTTT.

This clonotype was picked up a small number of times. This rearrangement joins TRBV4-3 to TRBJ2-5; D is possibly TRBD1 (6 bases). Germline assignment: CDR1 LGHNA and CDR2 YSLEER. CDR3 length: 15 amino acids. V gave up 3 bases and J gave up 5 bases, with 16 bases separating them. CDR3 DNA sequence: TGCGCCAGCAGCCAGAAAACAGGGATTATGGAGACCCAGTACTTC. Translated, it gives CASSQKTGIMETQYF.

This clonotype was seen only a few times. The rearrangement links TRBV12-5 to TRBJ2-7; TRBD1 might be the D (6 bases). Germline lookup yields CDR1 LGHNT and CDR2 FRNRAP. V dropped 5 bases and J dropped 4 bases, with 9 bases sitting between them. CDR3 size: 12 residues. The CDR3 DNA sequence: TGTGCTAGTGGTCTCACAGGGTACGAGCAGTACTTC. Amino acid sequence: CASGLTGYEQYF.

The gene calls are TRBV7-9 and TRBJ2-2, with 8 positions matching TRBD1. The CDR3 runs to 16 residues. V trimming: 5 bases; J trimming: 1 base; junction bases outside the gene matches: 6. Germline V gene sequence: CDR1 SEHNR, CDR2 FQNEAQ (reference sequence). The CDR3 region is CASSTRGQENTGELFF. The CDR3 DNA reads as TGTGCCAGCAGCACGCGGGGACAGGAGAACACCGGGGAGCTGTTTTTT.

This chain links TRBV20-1 with TRBJ2-7; 9 bases fit TRBD1. V lost 4 bases, J lost 3 bases, and 4 bases stayed unmatched. CDR1 and CDR2 (germline): DFQATT, SNEGSKA (reference sequence). The CDR3 is 13 amino acids. CDR3 nucleotides: TGCAGTGCTACCCGGGACAGGGTCTACGAGCAGTACTTC. This codes for CSATRDRVYEQYF.

The V and J genes are TRBV11-2 and TRBJ2-5; perhaps TRBD2 as D (6 bases). Looked up from germline, CDR1 is SGHAT and CDR2 is FQNNGV. The CDR3 is 15 residues long. V dropped 1 base and J dropped 5 bases, with 14 bases sitting between them. CDR3 region: CASSLGPTRRETQYF. DNA of the CDR3: TGTGCCAGCAGCTTAGGTCCGACTAGGCGGGAGACCCAGTACTTC.

The sample holds a few counts of this clonotype. The rearrangement joins TRBV7-2 to TRBJ2-7; D could derive from TRBD1 or TRBD2 (5 bases each). Trimming left V 5 bases short and J 1 base short, with 18 bases between. Germline lookup yields CDR1 SGHTA and CDR2 FQGNSA. This CDR3 comprises 16 residues. In DNA, the CDR3 is TGTGCCAGCAGCCTAACCGGGGCTGCTCCTTCCTACGAGCAGTACTTC. Its protein product is CASSLTGAAPSYEQYF.

There are a few counts of this clonotype. This chain connects TRBV7-2 to TRBJ2-5; TRBD2 aligns across 7 bases. The CDR3 is made up of 15 amino acids. Germline values: CDR1 SGHTA, CDR2 FQGNSA. The V gene end was trimmed by 0 bases and the J gene end by 4 bases; junction bases not matched to a gene: 5. The CDR3 here is CASSLARTSVETQYF. CDR3 DNA: TGTGCCAGCAGCTTAGCGCGCACTAGCGTAGAGACCCAGTACTTC.

This clonotype was seen many times. V gene TRBV6-5 combines with J gene TRBJ1-5, with D possibly being TRBD1 (6 bases). The CDR3 has 13 amino acids. V lost 4 bases, J lost 6 bases, and 10 bases lay in between. CDR1 is MNHEY, CDR2 SVGAGI, per germline. In nucleotides, the CDR3 is TGTGCCAGCAGTTTAAACAGGGTTCAGCCCCAGCATTTT. Translating gives CASSLNRVQPQHF.

This clonotype was found a few times. The chain joins TRBV20-1 to TRBJ2-3; possibly TRBD2 for D (5 bases). The germline CDR1 and CDR2 sequences are DFQATT and SNEGSKA (reference sequence). With 6 bases removed from V and 6 bases from J, the gap between germline ends came to 22 bases. The CDR3 is 15 amino acids. The CDR3 DNA is TGCAGTGCCCGAAAGACTAAACCCCTGGGTGATACGCAGTATTTT. It encodes CSARKTKPLGDTQYF.

This clonotype was observed once. The CDR3 DNA is TGTGCCAGCAGCAGCATGGGGTCCTACGAGCAGTACTTC. Translated: CASSSMGSYEQYF. This chain joins TRBV11-3 and TRBJ2-7, with D unresolved. V lost 5 bases, J lost 1 base, and 9 bases lay in between. Germline V CDR1 and CDR2: SGHNT, YENEEA. This CDR3 region has 13 residues.

The chain couples TRBV3-1 to TRBJ2-6; the D gene is possibly TRBD1 (5 bases). The CDR3 extends over 15 amino acids. Germline CDR1 is LGHDT and CDR2 is YNNKEL (reference sequence). Trimming cost V 4 bases and J 2 bases, with 9 bases left between them. The CDR3 loop is CASSPSGTGANVLTF. CDR3 bases: TGTGCCAGCAGCCCCTCAGGGACTGGGGCCAACGTCCTGACTTTC.

The gene calls are TRBV15 and TRBJ2-5; D remains unclear. Trimming took 4 bases from V and 5 from J, leaving 11 bases between them. The CDR3 runs to 13 residues. Germline V gene lookup returns CDR1 LNHNV and CDR2 YYDKDF (reference sequence). CDR3 residues: CATSTDLGETQYF. In DNA, the CDR3 is TGTGCCACCAGCACCGACCTAGGGGAGACCCAGTACTTC.